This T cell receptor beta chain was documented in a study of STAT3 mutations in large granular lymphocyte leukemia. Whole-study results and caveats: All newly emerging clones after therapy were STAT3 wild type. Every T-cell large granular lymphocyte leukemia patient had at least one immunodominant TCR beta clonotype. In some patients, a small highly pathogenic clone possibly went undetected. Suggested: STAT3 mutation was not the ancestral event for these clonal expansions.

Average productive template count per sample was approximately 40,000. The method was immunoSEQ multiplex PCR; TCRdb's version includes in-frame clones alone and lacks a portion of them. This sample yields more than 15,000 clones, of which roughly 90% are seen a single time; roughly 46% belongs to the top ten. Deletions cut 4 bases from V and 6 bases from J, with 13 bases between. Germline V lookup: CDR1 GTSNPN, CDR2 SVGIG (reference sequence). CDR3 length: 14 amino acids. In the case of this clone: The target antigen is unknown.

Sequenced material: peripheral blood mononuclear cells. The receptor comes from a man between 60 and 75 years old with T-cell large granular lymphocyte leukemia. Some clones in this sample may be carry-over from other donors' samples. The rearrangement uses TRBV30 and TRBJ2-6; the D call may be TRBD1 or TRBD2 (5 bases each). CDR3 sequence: CAWTPGRTANVLTF. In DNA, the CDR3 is TGTGCCTGGACTCCGGGACGGACGGCCAACGTCCTGACTTTC. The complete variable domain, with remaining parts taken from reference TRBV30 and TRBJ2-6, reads SQTIHQWPATLVQPVGSPLSLECTVEGTSNPNLYWYRQAAGRGLQLLFYSVGIGQISSEVPQNLSASRPQDRQFILSSKKLLLSDSGFYLCAWTPGRTANVLTFGAGSRLTVL.